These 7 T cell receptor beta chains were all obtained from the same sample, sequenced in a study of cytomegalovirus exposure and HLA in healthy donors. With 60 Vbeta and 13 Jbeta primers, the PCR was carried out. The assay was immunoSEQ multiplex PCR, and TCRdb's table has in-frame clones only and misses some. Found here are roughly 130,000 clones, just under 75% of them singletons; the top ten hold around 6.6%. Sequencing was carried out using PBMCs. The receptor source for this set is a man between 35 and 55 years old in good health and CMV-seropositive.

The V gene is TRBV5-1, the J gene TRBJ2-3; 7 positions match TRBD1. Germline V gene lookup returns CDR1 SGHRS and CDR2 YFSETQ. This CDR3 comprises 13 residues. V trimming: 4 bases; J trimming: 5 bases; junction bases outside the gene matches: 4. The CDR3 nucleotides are TGCGCCAGCAGCGATACAGGGGTAGATACGCAGTATTTT. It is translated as CASSDTGVDTQYF.

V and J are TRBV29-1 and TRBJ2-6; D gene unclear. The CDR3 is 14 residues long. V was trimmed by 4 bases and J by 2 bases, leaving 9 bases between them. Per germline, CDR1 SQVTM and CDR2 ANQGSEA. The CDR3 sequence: CSVGGGAGANVLTF. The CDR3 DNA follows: TGCAGCGTTGGAGGCGGCGCTGGGGCCAACGTCCTGACTTTC.

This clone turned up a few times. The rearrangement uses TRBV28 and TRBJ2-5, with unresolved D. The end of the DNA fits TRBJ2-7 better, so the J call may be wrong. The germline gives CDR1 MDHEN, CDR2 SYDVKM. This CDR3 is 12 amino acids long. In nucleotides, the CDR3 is TGTGCCAGCAGTTTATGGATGTACGAGCAGTACTTC. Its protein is CASSLWMYEQYF.

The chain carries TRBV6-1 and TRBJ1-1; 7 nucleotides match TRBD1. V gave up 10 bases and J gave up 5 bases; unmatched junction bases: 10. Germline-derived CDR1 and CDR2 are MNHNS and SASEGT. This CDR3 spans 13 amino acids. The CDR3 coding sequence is TGTGCCACCACTCGAGGGGGCTTTACTGAAGCTTTCTTT. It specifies CATTRGGFTEAFF.

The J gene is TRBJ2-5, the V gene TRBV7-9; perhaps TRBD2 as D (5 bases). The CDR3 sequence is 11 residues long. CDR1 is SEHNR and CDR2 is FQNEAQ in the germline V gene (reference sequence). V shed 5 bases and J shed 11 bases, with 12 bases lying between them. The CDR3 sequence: CASSPQWEQYF. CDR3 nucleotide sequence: TGTGCCAGCAGCCCCCAGTGGGAGCAGTACTTC.

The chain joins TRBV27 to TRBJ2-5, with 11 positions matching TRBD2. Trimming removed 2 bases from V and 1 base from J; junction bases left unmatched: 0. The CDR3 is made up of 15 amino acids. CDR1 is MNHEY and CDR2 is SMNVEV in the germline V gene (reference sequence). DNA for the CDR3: TGTGCCAGCAGTTTAGGGACTAGCGGCCAAGAGACCCAGTACTTC. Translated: CASSLGTSGQETQYF.

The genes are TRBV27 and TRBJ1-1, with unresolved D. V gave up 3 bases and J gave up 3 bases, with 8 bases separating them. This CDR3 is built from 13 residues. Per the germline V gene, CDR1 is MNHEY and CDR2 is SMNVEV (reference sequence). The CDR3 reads CASSFGIDTEAFF. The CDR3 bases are TGTGCCAGCAGTTTCGGTATCGACACTGAAGCTTTCTTT.